The 27 T cell receptor beta chains presented below share a single source sample, sequenced in a study of blood T cell repertoires in COVID-19. Profiling relied on immunoSEQ multiplex PCR, and the TCRdb table lists in-frame clones only, not all of them. Here the sample spans approximately 180,000 clones, approximately 83% being singletons. The sample was peripheral blood. The receptors here all came from a man aged 55-75 years with acute or convalescent COVID-19.

The chain couples TRBV4-3 to TRBJ2-3, with TRBD2 matching 12 bases. Trimming removed 0 bases from V and 4 bases from J; junction bases left unmatched: 5. Per germline, CDR1 LGHNA and CDR2 YSLEER. This CDR3 has 17 residues. CDR3: CASSQDRASGRADTQYF. In nucleotides, the CDR3 is TGCGCCAGCAGCCAAGATAGGGCTAGCGGGAGGGCAGATACGCAGTATTTT.

The rearrangement uses TRBV5-1 and TRBJ2-7, with 13 bases aligning to TRBD2. The germline V gene encodes CDR1 SGHRS and CDR2 YFSETQ. CDR3 length: 15 amino acids. Trimming took 5 bases from V and 6 from J; bases not matched to a gene: 8. The DNA for the CDR3 is TGCGCCAGCAGTCGGACCGGGACTAGCGGGACCGAGCAGTACTTC. Encoded protein: CASSRTGTSGTEQYF.

This clone was counted between two and nine times. The genes are TRBV20-1 and TRBJ2-1; the match to TRBD1 covers 7 bases. J was trimmed by 9 bases and V by 3 bases; bases with no gene match: 11. The CDR3 contains 14 residues. CDR1 is DFQATT, CDR2 SNEGSKA, per germline (reference sequence). CDR3 residues: CSASQNRGFGEQFF. The CDR3, as DNA: TGCAGTGCTAGTCAGAACAGGGGATTTGGTGAGCAGTTCTTC.

This chain joins TRBV6-5 and TRBJ1-2; TRBD1 matches at 8 bases. Germline CDR1 MNHEY, CDR2 SVGAGI. The V segment lost 0 bases and the J segment 7 bases; nucleotides outside the gene matches: 4. The CDR3 consists of 14 residues. The CDR3: CASSYSRDRGGYTF. As DNA, the CDR3 is TGTGCCAGCAGTTACTCGAGAGACAGGGGTGGCTACACCTTC.

This chain links TRBV28 with TRBJ2-7; 7 nucleotides line up with TRBD2. CDR3 length equals 14 residues. Germline assignment: CDR1 MDHEN and CDR2 SYDVKM. After removal of 6 bases from V and 2 bases from J, the junction contained 7 bases not matched to a gene. Here the CDR3 DNA reads TGTGCCAGCAGCCTAGGGACTATAGCCTACGAGCAGTACTTC. It yields the protein CASSLGTIAYEQYF. The variable domain in full, completed from reference TRBV28 and TRBJ2-7, reads DVKVTQSSRYLVKRTGEKVFLECVQDMDHENMFWYRQDPGLGLRLIYFSYDVKMKEKGDIPEGYSVSREKKERFSLILESASTNQTSMYLCASSLGTIAYEQYFGPGTRLTVT.

Points on this clone: At the DNA level, this CDR3 is encoded by other sequences in the same sample as well. The J gene is TRBJ1-1, the V gene TRBV7-2; no clear D gene. V was clipped by 1 base and J by 2 bases, with 5 bases between them. CDR3 length equals 13 residues. CDR1 is SGHTA, CDR2 FQGNSA, per germline. CDR3 in DNA: TGTGCCAGCAGCTTAGGGCAAAACACTGAAGCTTTCTTT. Encoded protein: CASSLGQNTEAFF.

The rearrangement joins TRBV27 to TRBJ2-3; TRBD2 matches at 10 bases. V shed 6 bases, J shed 3 bases, and the junction held 9 bases outside the gene matches. The CDR3 has 16 amino acids. Per germline, CDR1 MNHEY and CDR2 SMNVEV (reference sequence). The CDR3 nucleotides are TGTGCCAGCAGCTTAGCGGGAGGTACTCGTACAGATACGCAGTATTTT. Translation gives CASSLAGGTRTDTQYF.

The chain carries TRBV2 and TRBJ2-7; 8 bases fit TRBD1. The V gene end was trimmed by 6 bases and the J gene end by 0 bases; junction bases not matched to a gene: 4. The CDR3 is 14 amino acids. The germline V gene encodes CDR1 SNHLY and CDR2 FYNNEI. The CDR3 DNA follows: TGTGCCAGCAGCGGGGACAGGCCCTCCTACGAGCAGTACTTC. This translates into CASSGDRPSYEQYF.

The V call is TRBV11-2, the J call TRBJ2-1; 7 bases are a match to TRBD2. The CDR3 loop spans 16 amino acids. CDR1 is SGHAT, CDR2 FQNNGV, per germline. The junction had 13 bases not matched to a gene; V was cut back by 2 bases and J by 9 bases. As DNA, the CDR3 is TGTGCCAGCAGCTTAAGGGTGGCGGCGGGAGTGCGTGAGCAGTTCTTC. It is translated as CASSLRVAAGVREQFF.

V gene TRBV24-1 combines with J gene TRBJ2-1; 8 nucleotides agree with TRBD1. V lost 2 bases and J lost 2; bases outside the gene matches: 10. The CDR3 covers 18 residues. Germline V CDR1 and CDR2: KGHDR, SFDVKD. The CDR3 loop is CATSDCDSGTGAYNEQFF. The CDR3 DNA follows: TGTGCCACCAGTGATTGCGACTCCGGGACAGGAGCCTACAATGAGCAGTTCTTC.

The rearrangement links TRBV5-6 to TRBJ2-2, with D perhaps matching TRBD1 (6 bases). The germline CDR1 and CDR2 sequences are SGHDT and YYEEEE. V was cut by 7 bases and J by 1 base, with 17 bases left in between. There are 16 residues in the CDR3. CDR3 in amino acids: CASRQAPTGNTGELFF. For the CDR3, the DNA is TGTGCCAGCCGCCAGGCGCCGACAGGGAACACCGGGGAGCTGTTTTTT.

The chain uses TRBV9 and TRBJ2-1; 11 bases map to TRBD2. This CDR3 is 16 amino acids long. V shed 3 bases and J 0 bases; nucleotides not matched to a gene: 2. Germline CDR1 reads SGDLS; CDR2 reads YYNGEE. CDR3 in DNA: TGTGCCAGCAGCGAAGGACTAGCGGGCTCCTACAATGAGCAGTTCTTC. It yields the protein CASSEGLAGSYNEQFF.

The CDR3 DNA is TGTGCCAGCAGCTTAGGGAGGGGAGGTCAGCCCCAGCATTTT. It encodes CASSLGRGGQPQHF. The V gene is TRBV7-2, the J gene TRBJ1-5, with D perhaps TRBD1 (5 bases). The CDR3 has 14 residues. V was clipped by 1 base and J by 6 bases, with 10 bases between them. The V gene's germline CDR1 is SGHTA and CDR2 FQGNSA.

In this sample, this clone turned up a few times. The chain joins TRBV9 to TRBJ2-1; 9 bases match TRBD2. V shed 4 bases and J 10 bases; nucleotides not matched to a gene: 15. Germline V gene sequence: CDR1 SGDLS, CDR2 YYNGEE. The CDR3 loop spans 16 amino acids. This CDR3 is CASSPVSGSEVWEQFF. The CDR3 nucleotides read TGTGCCAGCAGCCCTGTTAGCGGGAGTGAAGTTTGGGAGCAGTTCTTC.

The V and J genes are TRBV12-3 or TRBV12-4 and TRBJ1-2; D might be TRBD1 (6 bases). V lost 3 bases to trimming and J lost 4 bases, with 9 bases between them. The CDR3 has 13 residues. The CDR3 region is CASSLDSAYGYTF. In DNA form, the CDR3 reads TGTGCCAGCAGTTTGGACAGTGCCTATGGCTACACCTTC.

The chain combines TRBV21-1 with TRBJ1-1; TRBD1 is taken as the D call from the table, unchecked against the DNA. TRBV21-1 is listed as a pseudogene. The CDR3 is made up of 18 amino acids. The CDR3 DNA follows: TGTGCCAGCACGACACCAAACCGGGACAGGGGGGGGAACACTGAAGCTTTCTTT. Translated: CASTTPNRDRGGNTEAFF.

V gene TRBV7-8 combines with J gene TRBJ2-3; 8 bases fit TRBD1. V lost 5 bases and J lost 0; bases outside the gene matches: 16. This CDR3 spans 19 amino acids. CDR1 and CDR2 from the germline V gene are SGHVS and FQNEAQ. This CDR3 reads CASSVRRDRPIRSTDTQYF. Here the CDR3 DNA reads TGTGCCAGCAGCGTCCGGCGGGACAGGCCAATTCGCAGCACAGATACGCAGTATTTT.

This chain uses TRBV28 with TRBJ2-3, with 8 positions matching TRBD1. With 6 bases clipped from V and 1 base from J, the junction kept 6 bases outside the gene matches. Germline CDR1 is MDHEN and CDR2 is SYDVKM. This CDR3 is 15 amino acids long. The CDR3 DNA is TGTGCCAGCAGGGCGGGACAGGTGGGCACAGATACGCAGTATTTT. This encodes CASRAGQVGTDTQYF.

The V call is TRBV6-1, the J call TRBJ1-1; weak D call: TRBD1 (6 bases). The germline gives CDR1 MNHNS, CDR2 SASEGT. Trimming took 2 bases from V and 5 from J, leaving 15 bases between them. The CDR3 is 15 residues long. CDR3 sequence (DNA): TGTGCCAGCAGTGAATACAGGGTGGCTGGGACTGAAGCTTTCTTT. Its translation is CASSEYRVAGTEAFF.

The CDR3, as DNA: TGTGCCAGCAGTGACCCGTCCCGGGACAGGGTATATGAAGCTTTCTTT. It yields the protein CASSDPSRDRVYEAFF. The chain joins TRBV28 to TRBJ1-1, with 9 bases aligning to TRBD1. Trimming cost V 5 bases and J 7 bases; bases outside gene matches: 14. CDR1 and CDR2 (germline): MDHEN, SYDVKM. This CDR3 spans 16 amino acids.

V is TRBV5-8 and J is TRBJ1-1, with 7 bases that match TRBD1. This CDR3 has 15 residues. Germline V gene lookup returns CDR1 SGHTS and CDR2 YDEGEE. Losses at the gene ends were 4 bases for V and 6 bases for J; bases not matched to a gene: 12. CDR3 DNA: TGTGCCAGCAGCATAAACAGGGGTGGTATGCCTGAAGCTTTCTTT. This encodes CASSINRGGMPEAFF.

V usage is TRBV3-1 (or the pseudogene TRBV3-2) and J usage is TRBJ2-2, with D unclear. CDR1 LGHDT and CDR2 YNNKEL come from the germline V gene (reference sequence). The CDR3 is 12 residues long. V lost 4 bases and J 4 bases, leaving 4 bases between the germline ends. CDR3 protein: CASSLRTGELFF. For the CDR3, the DNA is TGTGCCAGCAGCCTCCGCACCGGGGAGCTGTTTTTT.

The chain couples TRBV27 to TRBJ2-7; tentative D call: TRBD1 (5 bases). Germline V gives CDR1 MNHEY, CDR2 SMNVEV (reference sequence). With 5 bases removed from V and 3 bases from J, the gap between germline ends came to 5 bases. The CDR3 covers 11 residues. In nucleotides, the CDR3 is TGTGCCAGCAGTCAGGGCTACGAGCAGTACTTC. Translated: CASSQGYEQYF.

This clone was seen only once. The rearrangement uses TRBV21-1 and TRBJ2-1; TRBD2, the table's D call, was not compared with the DNA. TRBV21-1 is a pseudogene. CDR3 length: 18 amino acids. The CDR3 here is CASSPDRARELGDNEQFF. In nucleotides, the CDR3 is TGTGCCAGCAGCCCCGACCGAGCGAGGGAGCTGGGAGACAATGAGCAGTTCTTC.

The V call is TRBV12-2, the J call TRBJ1-5; the D call of TRBD1 is as the table states it, not checked on the DNA. TRBV12-2 is a pseudogene segment. CDR3 size: 19 residues. The CDR3 DNA is TGTGCAAGTCGCGCCAACTCTCCGGACAGGGATACCCCTAGGCAGCCCCAGCATTTT. This codes for CASRANSPDRDTPRQPQHF.

The V call is TRBV6-4, the J call TRBJ2-2, with 12 positions matching TRBD2. This CDR3 spans 16 amino acids. The germline V gene has CDR1 MRHNA and CDR2 SNTAGT. The V gene end was trimmed by 6 bases and the J gene end by 4 bases; junction bases not matched to a gene: 6. The CDR3 loop is CASRRLAGDRTGELFF. In DNA form, the CDR3 reads TGTGCCAGCAGAAGACTAGCGGGAGATCGCACCGGGGAGCTGTTTTTT.

This clone was counted ten times or more. The chain links TRBV7-2 to TRBJ1-1; possibly TRBD1 for D (6 bases). Per the germline V gene, CDR1 is SGHTA and CDR2 is FQGNSA. Between the trimmed V and J ends, which lost 2 bases and 2 bases, there was a span of 12 bases. The CDR3 has 15 amino acids. The CDR3 nucleotides read TGTGCCAGCAGCTTATTGGGGGCCGTAAACACTGAAGCTTTCTTT. This translates into CASSLLGAVNTEAFF.